This TCR beta chain was captured by sequencing in a study of blood T cells in healthy people across ages. General observations from the study: Estimated diversity that came from one million T cells was considered an underestimate.

Donors were healthy Caucasian individuals from Russia aged about 6 to 90. Comment on this clonotype: The antigen is not known.

Alongside a J-beta primer mix, a sample-barcoded 5' primer served in a second PCR lasting about 7 to 11 cycles. TCRdb recomputed calls from the 5' RACE reads with MiXCR, one row per CDR3 protein. The sample has around 1,000,000 distinct CDR3 sequences, around two fifths seen once. This CDR3 contains 17 residues. The V gene's germline CDR1 is MNHEY and CDR2 SMNVEV (reference sequence). V lost 4 bases to trimming and J lost 0 bases, with 18 bases between them. What was sequenced was blood. This TCR came from a man younger than 35 in good health. The gene calls are TRBV27 and TRBJ1-1; no firm D call. DNA of the CDR3: TGTGCCAGCAGTTCTAGGGTCACTCCAATCATGAACACTGAAGCTTTCTTT. Its translation: CASSSRVTPIMNTEAFF.